A selection of T cell receptor beta chains follows, all from one sample in a study of shared clonotypes between healthy human individuals. TCRdb's table, derived via immunoSEQ multiplex PCR, lists solely in-frame clones and lacks some. The sample holds some 380,000 clones, about 96% seen once. Sequencing was performed on memory CD8+ T cells sorted from blood. The receptors originated from a man between 25 and 39 years old in good health. Both conserved end residues are trimmed from each CDR3. Clone size, where shown, is once, few, many, or a class for clones that have expanded.

j_gene: TRBJ1-1; abundance: NA; v_gene: TRBV18; CDR3aa: ASSRGQNTEAF
j_gene: TRBJ2-5; abundance: NA; v_gene: TRBV9; CDR3aa: ASSVVASGRVTQY
j_gene: TRBJ2-1; abundance: NA; v_gene: TRBV27; CDR3aa: ASNYQGAGSYNEQF
j_gene: TRBJ2-7; abundance: NA; v_gene: TRBV5-6; CDR3aa: ASSLLAGGPMYEQY
j_gene: TRBJ2-6; abundance: NA; v_gene: TRBV7-9; CDR3aa: ASSRSGTSDRSGANVLT
j_gene: TRBJ2-1; abundance: NA; v_gene: TRBV30; CDR3aa: AWSVGWTSGSSDEQF
j_gene: TRBJ2-7; abundance: NA; v_gene: TRBV10-3; CDR3aa: AISAGGPNEQY
j_gene: TRBJ1-2; abundance: NA; v_gene: TRBV5-1; CDR3aa: ASSGQGAYGYT
j_gene: TRBJ2-1; abundance: NA; v_gene: TRBV29-1; CDR3aa: SVEGLTSGRSNEQF
j_gene: TRBJ2-1; abundance: once; v_gene: TRBV28; CDR3aa: ASSSTPVWASSYNEQF
j_gene: TRBJ2-7; abundance: NA; v_gene: TRBV5-1; CDR3aa: ASSLESRAEQY
j_gene: TRBJ1-2; abundance: once; v_gene: TRBV7-9; CDR3aa: ASRLGQGYGYT
j_gene: TRBJ2-7; abundance: once; v_gene: TRBV7-9; CDR3aa: ASSGTSGSYEQY
j_gene: TRBJ1-4; abundance: NA; v_gene: TRBV5-5; CDR3aa: ASSLIGTGAGILF
j_gene: TRBJ2-1; abundance: once; v_gene: TRBV28; CDR3aa: ASSGTLGQF
j_gene: TRBJ1-2; abundance: NA; v_gene: TRBV2; CDR3aa: ASSEVGLSYGYT
j_gene: TRBJ2-3; abundance: NA; v_gene: TRBV29-1; CDR3aa: SVEDLDREDTQY
j_gene: TRBJ2-7; abundance: NA; v_gene: TRBV2; CDR3aa: ASSGRGVGEQY
j_gene: TRBJ2-3; abundance: NA; v_gene: TRBV5-1; CDR3aa: ASSPRVTDTQY
j_gene: TRBJ2-7; abundance: NA; v_gene: TRBV7-2; CDR3aa: ASSLVGGYEQY
j_gene: TRBJ2-7; abundance: NA; v_gene: TRBV2; CDR3aa: ASRPGDSYEQY
j_gene: TRBJ2-5; abundance: NA; v_gene: TRBV12-5; CDR3aa: ASGFGPKETQY
j_gene: TRBJ2-5; abundance: NA; v_gene: TRBV10-3; CDR3aa: AITGTTQETQY
j_gene: TRBJ2-5; abundance: NA; v_gene: TRBV29-1; CDR3aa: SVDGGRIGETQY
j_gene: TRBJ2-6; abundance: NA; v_gene: TRBV6-9; CDR3aa: ASSDYLRQSRANVLT
j_gene: TRBJ1-1; abundance: NA; v_gene: TRBV19; CDR3aa: ASSMPGASEAF
j_gene: TRBJ1-5; abundance: NA; v_gene: TRBV27; CDR3aa: ASRPTPDSNQPQH
j_gene: TRBJ2-7; abundance: NA; v_gene: TRBV9; CDR3aa: ASSAGTPSGRAYSYEQY
j_gene: TRBJ2-5; abundance: NA; v_gene: TRBV6-6; CDR3aa: ASKRGGETQY
j_gene: TRBJ1-2; abundance: NA; v_gene: TRBV29-1; CDR3aa: SVEDHNNYGYT
j_gene: TRBJ2-3; abundance: NA; v_gene: TRBV30; CDR3aa: ALMLGEDHPSTDTQY
j_gene: TRBJ2-1; abundance: NA; v_gene: TRBV5-1; CDR3aa: ASSQREGRNEQF
j_gene: TRBJ2-7; abundance: NA; v_gene: TRBV5-3; CDR3aa: ARSLLAGEYEQY
j_gene: TRBJ2-7; abundance: NA; v_gene: TRBV7-8; CDR3aa: ASSLDSAYEQY
j_gene: TRBJ2-1; abundance: NA; v_gene: TRBV9; CDR3aa: ASSVSSGATVGQF
j_gene: TRBJ2-3; abundance: NA; v_gene: TRBV6-5; CDR3aa: ASSPNNDGQGTQY
j_gene: TRBJ1-2; abundance: NA; v_gene: TRBV5-5; CDR3aa: ASSLEGSDGGYT
j_gene: TRBJ1-1; abundance: NA; v_gene: TRBV6-4; CDR3aa: ASSAELNTEAF
j_gene: TRBJ2-1; abundance: NA; v_gene: TRBV5-4; CDR3aa: ASSPPGLAFNEQF
j_gene: TRBJ2-5; abundance: NA; v_gene: TRBV30; CDR3aa: AWSGLAYYNQETQY
j_gene: TRBJ1-5; abundance: NA; v_gene: TRBV6-1; CDR3aa: ASSEGAGLYQPQH
j_gene: TRBJ1-5; abundance: NA; v_gene: TRBV5-1; CDR3aa: ASSLQGEGNQPQH
j_gene: TRBJ2-1; abundance: NA; v_gene: TRBV6-5; CDR3aa: ASSYLRLAYNEQF
j_gene: TRBJ2-3; abundance: few; v_gene: TRBV5-6; CDR3aa: ASRGTGGTDTQY